This T cell receptor beta chain was captured by sequencing in a study of blood T cell repertoires in COVID-19. Across the study: Nucleic acid was either cDNA or gDNA, and it came from T cells, B-cell-depleted T cells, or PBMCs.

As originally analysed: It was from reference gene primer amplification that nucleated cell counts were estimated. The assay was immunoSEQ multiplex PCR, and TCRdb's table has in-frame clones only and misses some. V and J calls and clone size come straight from that table; D and trimming were deduced from the DNA. The table includes over 200,000 clones, 80% to 90% detected once. The CDR3 has 14 residues. Trimming cost V 8 bases and J 2 bases, with 13 bases left between them. Germline V CDR1 and CDR2: WSHSY, SAAADI. The origin of this receptor is a woman between 50 and 59 years old in a cohort exposed to, infected with or recovered from COVID-19 (not recorded which). Sequenced input: PBMCs or T cells enriched from blood (not recorded which). The rearrangement joins TRBV10-2 to TRBJ1-3, with D possibly matching TRBD1 (5 bases). CDR3 amino acids: CASWGGKAGNTIYF. The CDR3 DNA reads TGCGCCAGCTGGGGCGGAAAAGCTGGAAACACCATATATTTT.